This passage covers 28 T cell receptor beta chains from one sample sequenced in a study of persistence of HIV-infected CD4 T cells. Nonspecific anti-CD3/anti-CD28 bead stimulation represents the broad CD4+ T cell repertoire. CD4+ T cells upregulating both CD40 ligand and CD69 were sorted as responding cells. The antigens these receptors bind are not known. The libraries were made with immunoSEQ version 4 in survey mode. Sequencing used immunoSEQ multiplex PCR; TCRdb keeps in-frame clones, though not all of them. This sample yields 35,000 to 40,000 clones, of which roughly 86% are seen a single time; 1.3% belongs to the top ten. The sequenced sample was CD4+ T cells sorted from PBMCs after approximately 19-hour stimulation, obtained from a patient who received antiretroviral therapy. The source is an adult man with HIV who was CMV-seropositive.

This chain uses TRBV3-1 (or the pseudogene TRBV3-2) with TRBJ1-2; TRBD1 agrees at 7 bases. CDR1 is LGHDT, CDR2 YNNKEL, per germline (reference sequence). V was clipped by 4 bases and J by 7 bases; unmatched bases: 6. The CDR3 covers 13 residues. The CDR3 loop is CASSRLGGRGYTF. As DNA, the CDR3 is TGTGCCAGCAGCCGCTTAGGGGGCCGTGGCTACACCTTC.

The chain is built from TRBV24-1 and TRBJ1-2; 8 bases align to TRBD1. From germline, CDR1 is KGHDR and CDR2 SFDVKD. With 3 bases clipped from V and 9 bases from J, the junction kept 5 bases outside the gene matches. This CDR3 comprises 13 residues. The CDR3 sequence is CATSDAGTGRYTF. The DNA of the CDR3 is TGTGCCACCAGTGATGCTGGGACAGGCCGCTACACCTTC.

The gene calls are TRBV12-3 or TRBV12-4 and TRBJ1-5, with TRBD1 as a possible D gene (5 bases). The V end was cut by 4 bases, the J end by 6 bases, with 10 bases between. The CDR3 is 13 residues long. The CDR3 DNA reads as TGTGCCAGCAGTTCAGGTGGGGGTCAGCCCCAGCATTTT. This gives the protein CASSSGGGQPQHF.

The chain combines TRBV10-3 with TRBJ1-5, with D possibly being TRBD1 (5 bases). The germline V gene encodes CDR1 ENHRY and CDR2 SYGVKD. Trimming cost V 8 bases and J 5 bases, with 10 bases left between them. The CDR3 contains 12 residues. CDR3 sequence: CAIRGSDQPQHF. The CDR3 DNA reads TGTGCCATCCGGGGGTCTGATCAGCCCCAGCATTTT.

This clone showed up just once. This chain connects TRBV19 to TRBJ2-1; 8 bases line up with TRBD2. The CDR3 is 15 residues long. V was clipped by 6 bases and J by 10 bases; unmatched bases: 14. From germline, CDR1 is LNHDA and CDR2 SQIVND (reference sequence). CDR3 sequence: CASSPGGGGRGEQFF. The CDR3 region has the DNA TGTGCCAGTAGCCCCGGGGGGGGCGGCCGAGGAGAGCAGTTCTTC.

V gene TRBV5-5 combines with J gene TRBJ1-2; TRBD1 is a possible D gene (6 bases). The CDR3 covers 17 residues. V was cut by 5 bases and J by 0 bases, with 20 bases left in between. Germline V gene lookup returns CDR1 SGHKS and CDR2 YYEKEE (reference sequence). The CDR3 is CASRGSGQSLANYGYTF. CDR3 DNA sequence: TGTGCCAGCAGGGGCTCTGGACAGTCTTTAGCTAACTATGGCTACACCTTC.

CDR3 nucleotide sequence: TGTGCCAGCAGTTTAAGGTCGACTAGTTCCTACGAGCAGTACTTC. It translates to CASSLRSTSSYEQYF. V and J are TRBV27 and TRBJ2-7, with a weak D call TRBD2 (6 bases). The CDR3 totals 15 residues. V was clipped by 2 bases and J by 1 base, with 12 bases between them. Germline lookup yields CDR1 MNHEY and CDR2 SMNVEV (reference sequence).

This clone was counted between two and nine times. The chain carries TRBV29-1 and TRBJ1-1; TRBD1 matches 9 bases. Germline lookup yields CDR1 SQVTM and CDR2 ANQGSEA. This CDR3 has 14 residues. V dropped 7 bases and J dropped 11; count of bases not matched to a gene: 17. The CDR3 is CSGLRDRALPPAFF. The CDR3 region has the DNA TGCAGCGGGCTCCGGGACAGGGCTCTCCCCCCGGCTTTCTTT.

The CDR3 spells CSASYGNEQYF. DNA of the CDR3: TGCAGTGCTAGTTATGGGAACGAGCAGTACTTC. The genes are TRBV20-1 and TRBJ2-7; D is ambiguous. Looked up from germline, CDR1 is DFQATT and CDR2 is SNEGSKA (reference sequence). CDR3 length: 11 residues. Trimming removed 3 bases from V and 5 bases from J, with 8 bases in between.

V is TRBV6-5 and J is TRBJ1-6; D gene ambiguous. V shed 4 bases and J shed 1 base, with 8 bases lying between them. The length of the CDR3 is 15 residues. Germline CDR1 is MNHEY and CDR2 is SVGAGI. The CDR3 DNA reads as TGTGCCAGCAGTTTGTCGGAATCCTATAATTCACCCCTCCACTTT. Translating gives CASSLSESYNSPLHF.

The rearrangement uses TRBV28 and TRBJ2-5; TRBD2 matches 16 bases. Germline CDR1 MDHEN, CDR2 SYDVKM. V lost 6 bases and J lost 10; bases outside the gene matches: 11. The CDR3 extends over 16 amino acids. The CDR3 here is CASSTGTSGRARDQYF. The CDR3 DNA follows: TGTGCCAGCAGCACCGGGACTAGCGGGAGGGCCAGGGACCAGTACTTC.

CDR3 sequence: CASSLQGNNEKLFF. CDR3 DNA sequence: TGTGCCAGCAGCTTGCAGGGGAACAATGAAAAACTGTTTTTT. V is TRBV5-6 and J is TRBJ1-4, with a weak D call TRBD1 (6 bases). The CDR3 loop spans 14 amino acids. Germline lookup yields CDR1 SGHDT and CDR2 YYEEEE. The V gene lost 1 base and the J gene lost 5 bases, with 9 bases spanning the gap.

Only one count was recorded for this clone. The J gene is TRBJ2-7, the V gene TRBV28; D is ambiguous. The germline V and J ends were trimmed by 3 bases and 7 bases, with 13 bases remaining between them. Germline loops: CDR1 MDHEN, CDR2 SYDVKM. The CDR3 spans 13 residues. The CDR3 nucleotides are TGTGCCAGCAGTTTGGGTCGGGTGGAGGAGCAGTACTTC. Its protein is CASSLGRVEEQYF.

The chain carries TRBV6-6 and TRBJ2-7; 13 nucleotides match TRBD2. Germline CDR1 is MNHNY and CDR2 is SVGAGI (reference sequence). Germline trimming cut 6 bases from V and 6 bases from J; bases unmatched to any gene: 11. This CDR3 comprises 16 residues. The CDR3, as DNA: TGTGCCAGCAGCCATCCGGGACTAGCGGGAAAGTCCGAGCAGTACTTC. Translated: CASSHPGLAGKSEQYF.

The V gene is TRBV5-1, the J gene TRBJ1-1; possibly TRBD1 for D (6 bases). The CDR3 totals 13 residues. V lost 7 bases and J 1 base, leaving 11 bases between the germline ends. Germline CDR1 and CDR2: SGHRS and YFSETQ. In DNA, the CDR3 is TGCGCCAGCCTACAGGGCCCGAACACTGAAGCTTTCTTT. Translated, it gives CASLQGPNTEAFF.

J is TRBJ2-1 and V is TRBV9; 7 nucleotides match TRBD2. With V trimmed by 0 bases and J by 4 bases, 13 bases remained unmatched. The CDR3 consists of 18 residues. The germline CDR1 and CDR2 sequences are SGDLS and YYNGEE. The CDR3 nucleotides are TGTGCCAGCAGCGTAGAGGTAGGGACCGCTAGCGGATACAATGAGCAGTTCTTC. Amino acids: CASSVEVGTASGYNEQFF.

This chain links TRBV6-5 with TRBJ2-2; a weak D match, TRBD2 (5 bases). There are 13 residues in the CDR3. Per germline, CDR1 MNHEY and CDR2 SVGAGI. The V end lost 0 bases, the J end lost 7 bases, and 6 bases lay between the germline ends. The CDR3 DNA reads TGTGCCAGCAGTTACTCGAGGGACGGGGAGCTGTTTTTT. It is translated as CASSYSRDGELFF.

The V call is TRBV18, the J call TRBJ1-1, with D perhaps matching TRBD1 (6 bases). This CDR3 contains 15 residues. The V gene's germline CDR1 is KGHSH and CDR2 LQKENI. The ends were cut back, 4 bases at V and 1 base at J, with 13 bases in the middle. The CDR3 here is CASSRGAGANTEAFF. In DNA, the CDR3 is TGTGCCAGCTCACGGGGCGCAGGGGCGAACACTGAAGCTTTCTTT.

The chain has TRBV19 and TRBJ1-2; possibly TRBD1 for D (6 bases). V lost 4 bases and J lost 8, with 17 bases in between. The CDR3 covers 14 residues. Looked up from germline, CDR1 is LNHDA and CDR2 is SQIVND (reference sequence). CDR3 nucleotides: TGTGCCAGTAGTACTCGGACAGTATCAAAGGGCTACACCTTC. This sequence encodes CASSTRTVSKGYTF. The full variable domain, completed using reference TRBV19 and TRBJ1-2, is DGGITQSPKYLFRKEGQNVTLSCEQNLNHDAMYWYRQDPGQGLRLIYYSQIVNDFQKGDIAEGYSVSREKKESFPLTVTSAQKNPTAFYLCASSTRTVSKGYTFGSGTRLTVV.

In the case of this clone: The junction shows a germline mismatch at one end, possibly a read error. The genes are TRBV3-1 (or the pseudogene TRBV3-2) and TRBJ2-2, with D perhaps matching TRBD2 (5 bases). CDR1 is LGHDT and CDR2 is YNNKEL in the germline V gene (reference sequence). This CDR3 is 14 amino acids long. The CDR3 region is CASSQGRKNGELLF. In nucleotides, the CDR3 is TGTGCCAGCAGCCAAGGGAGGAAAAACGGGGAGCTGCTTTTT.

The chain recombines TRBV9 with TRBJ2-1, with 8 bases fitting TRBD2. After removal of 2 bases from V and 1 base from J, the junction contained 2 bases not matched to a gene. CDR3 length equals 15 residues. Germline CDR1 and CDR2: SGDLS and YYNGEE. The CDR3 bases are TGTGCCAGCAGCGTCATAGCGGGGTCCTACAATGAGCAGTTCTTC. The encoded protein is CASSVIAGSYNEQFF.

The table lists this clone with a count of one. The chain carries TRBV18 and TRBJ2-4; 7 positions agree with TRBD2. Germline loops: CDR1 KGHSH, CDR2 LQKENI. The CDR3 length is 12 residues. J was trimmed by 12 bases and V by 2 bases; bases with no gene match: 4. The CDR3: CASSPGGEDQYF. Here the CDR3 DNA reads TGTGCCAGCTCACCAGGGGGGGAGGATCAGTACTTC.

This chain joins TRBV7-9 and TRBJ1-2, with a tentative D call TRBD1 (6 bases). This CDR3 is built from 14 residues. Germline assignment: CDR1 SEHNR and CDR2 FQNEAQ (reference sequence). With 5 bases removed from V and 4 bases from J, the gap between germline ends came to 14 bases. DNA for the CDR3: TGTGCCAGCAGCACCCACTCGGGGGCCTATGGCTACACCTTC. Protein product: CASSTHSGAYGYTF.

The chain links TRBV11-1 to TRBJ2-2; a possible D gene is TRBD1 (6 bases). In germline, CDR1 is SGHAT, CDR2 FQDESV (reference sequence). CDR3 length equals 16 residues. V was trimmed by 1 base and J by 5 bases, leaving 14 bases between them. The CDR3: CASSLEDSRGTGELFF. The CDR3 nucleotides read TGTGCCAGCAGCTTAGAGGACTCGAGGGGGACCGGGGAGCTGTTTTTT.

The J gene is TRBJ1-2, the V gene TRBV30; D is uncertain. CDR1 is GTSNPN, CDR2 SVGIG, per germline (reference sequence). V lost 5 bases, J lost 1 base, and 5 bases lay in between. This CDR3 region has 11 residues. In DNA, the CDR3 is TGTGCCTGGGACATTAACTATGGCTACACCTTC. It specifies CAWDINYGYTF.

V usage is TRBV19 and J usage is TRBJ1-1; no clear D gene. The CDR3 consists of 11 residues. CDR1 and CDR2 from the germline V gene are LNHDA and SQIVND (reference sequence). Trimming stripped 3 bases from V and 12 bases from J, with 11 bases between. The CDR3 spells CASSMTANPFF. CDR3 coding DNA: TGTGCCAGTAGTATGACCGCGAACCCTTTCTTT.

The chain uses TRBV7-6 and TRBJ2-1; TRBD2 aligns across 11 bases. Germline loops: CDR1 SGHVS, CDR2 FNYEAQ. J was trimmed by 3 bases and V by 4 bases; bases with no gene match: 2. The CDR3 covers 15 residues. DNA of the CDR3: TGTGCCAGCAGCTCGACTAGCGGGGTCTACAATGAGCAGTTCTTC. Translation: CASSSTSGVYNEQFF. Together with reference TRBV7-6 and TRBJ2-1, the CDR3 gives the full variable domain: GAGVSQSPRYKVTKRGQDVALRCDPISGHVSLYWYRQALGQGPEFLTYFNYEAQQDKSGLPNDRFSAERPEGSISTLTIQRTEQRDSAMYRCASSSTSGVYNEQFFGPGTRLTVL.

This clone showed up just once. V usage is TRBV6-5 and J usage is TRBJ1-4; TRBD1 might be the D (5 bases). Germline V gene data show CDR1 as MNHEY and CDR2 as SVGAGI. Deletions cut 6 bases from V and 4 bases from J, with 15 bases between. The CDR3 covers 15 residues. For the CDR3, the DNA is TGTGCCAGCAGCACTCCGGGACTGATTAATGAAAAACTGTTTTTT. This codes for CASSTPGLINEKLFF.